The 30 T cell receptor beta chains in this list originate from one sample, sequenced in a study of naive and memory T cell subsets. Both TRBC1 and TRBC2 were covered by a beta constant-region primer of two equimolar oligonucleotides. TCRdb used MiXCR to reprocess the UMI-ligation and nested PCR reads, holding one entry per CDR3 protein. The sample yields over 20,000 distinct CDR3 sequences, more than 9.5% seen once. The sample comprised central memory CD8+ T cells from blood. The receptor set was obtained from a human donor in good health.

This clonotype was seen a few times. The chain recombines TRBV21-1 with TRBJ1-1; the DNA was not used to check the table's D call, TRBD1. TRBV21-1 is designated a pseudogene. The CDR3 spans 18 residues. CDR3 region: CASSKESYRGHRNTEAFF. In DNA form, the CDR3 reads TGTGCCAGCAGCAAAGAGAGTTACCGTGGACATCGGAACACTGAAGCTTTCTTT.

The sample holds a few counts of this clonotype. The V and J genes are TRBV20-1 and TRBJ1-2, with D possibly TRBD1 on 6 matching bases. With 3 bases removed from V and 3 bases from J, the gap between germline ends came to 17 bases. The germline V gene encodes CDR1 DFQATT and CDR2 SNEGSKA (reference sequence). CDR3 length: 15 residues. The CDR3 sequence: CSARGWSGDYYGYTF. The DNA for the CDR3 is TGCAGTGCTAGGGGGTGGTCAGGGGACTACTATGGCTACACCTTC.

This clonotype is classed as medium-sized. The chain recombines TRBV28 with TRBJ1-5, with D maybe TRBD1 (5 bases). V was trimmed by 2 bases and J by 0 bases, leaving 8 bases between them. This CDR3 comprises 15 residues. The germline V gene encodes CDR1 MDHEN and CDR2 SYDVKM. CDR3 loop: CASSLTQDSNQPQHF. For the CDR3, the DNA is TGTGCCAGCAGTTTAACACAGGATAGCAATCAGCCCCAGCATTTT.

This clonotype was detected ten times or more. The CDR3 region has the DNA TGTGCCAGCACCCTGGGAGGGTATGAGCAGTTCTTC. Translation: CASTLGGYEQFF. This sequence joins TRBV11-2 and TRBJ2-1; 7 bases align to TRBD2. V gave up 7 bases and J gave up 8 bases; unmatched junction bases: 5. The V gene's germline CDR1 is SGHAT and CDR2 FQNNGV. This CDR3 is 12 amino acids long. Full variable domain (missing parts from reference TRBV11-2 and TRBJ2-1): EAGVAQSPRYKIIEKRQSVAFWCNPISGHATLYWYQQILGQGPKLLIQFQNNGVVDDSQLPKDRFSAERLKGVDSTLKIQPAKLEDSAVYLCASTLGGYEQFFGPGTRLTVL.

This clonotype was seen many times. This sequence joins TRBV6-1 and TRBJ2-1, with unresolved D. Trimming removed 5 bases from V and 5 bases from J, with 19 bases in between. This CDR3 has 16 residues. CDR1 is MNHNS, CDR2 SASEGT, per germline. The CDR3 here is CASSLIHYRANNEQFF. CDR3 DNA sequence: TGTGCCAGCAGTCTAATCCACTACCGGGCCAACAATGAGCAGTTCTTC.

The gene calls are TRBV6-4 and TRBJ2-1, with D possibly TRBD1 on 6 matching bases. Trimming took off 0 bases at V and 4 bases at J, with 10 bases between the two ends. CDR3 length: 15 residues. Germline values: CDR1 MRHNA, CDR2 SNTAGT. The CDR3 sequence: CASSDSGGTYNEQFF. The CDR3, as DNA: TGTGCCAGCAGTGACTCAGGGGGTACATACAATGAGCAGTTCTTC.

The rearrangement joins TRBV24-1 to TRBJ2-1; 8 bases match TRBD2. Germline V CDR1 and CDR2: KGHDR, SFDVKD. V was clipped by 3 bases and J by 8 bases; unmatched bases: 11. There are 16 residues in the CDR3. The CDR3 DNA sequence: TGTGCCACCAGTGATCCCCGGGGACTAGTAAGGGATGAGCAGTTCTTC. Translation: CATSDPRGLVRDEQFF.

By sample share, this clonotype is large (0.1 to 1%). CDR3 in amino acids: CATGTVQNIQYF. The CDR3 nucleotides read TGTGCTACCGGGACAGTCCAGAACATTCAGTACTTC. The rearrangement joins TRBV28 to TRBJ2-4; 7 nucleotides line up with TRBD1. The CDR3 has 12 residues. Looked up from germline, CDR1 is MDHEN and CDR2 is SYDVKM. Together with reference TRBV28 and TRBJ2-4, the CDR3 gives the full variable domain: DVKVTQSSRYLVKRTGEKVFLECVQDMDHENMFWYRQDPGLGLRLIYFSYDVKMKEKGDIPEGYSVSREKKERFSLILESASTNQTSMYLCATGTVQNIQYFGAGTRLSVL.

The rearrangement links TRBV28 to TRBJ2-5; unclear D gene. This CDR3 is 15 amino acids long. Trimming left V 5 bases short and J 0 bases short, with 13 bases between. Germline V gene data show CDR1 as MDHEN and CDR2 as SYDVKM. The CDR3 DNA reads TGTGCCAGCAGTCACCCTTCGGAGTACCAAGAGACCCAGTACTTC. Translated: CASSHPSEYQETQYF.

This clonotype was counted ten times or more. The J gene is TRBJ2-3, the V gene TRBV3-1; 8 positions match TRBD2. The junction had 10 bases not matched to a gene; V was cut back by 3 bases and J by 2 bases. Germline CDR1 LGHDT, CDR2 YNNKEL (reference sequence). The CDR3 sequence is 17 residues long. Written as DNA, the CDR3 is TGTGCCAGCAGCCACCCGCGATCTAGCGGGCACACAGATACGCAGTATTTT. Translated: CASSHPRSSGHTDTQYF.

Ten or more counts support this clonotype. The chain carries TRBV7-8 and TRBJ2-6; a possible D gene is TRBD2 (6 bases). The germline V gene has CDR1 SGHVS and CDR2 FQNEAQ. V was shortened by 5 bases and J by 0 bases, with 17 bases between the two germline ends. This CDR3 region has 18 residues. CDR3 protein: CASSTERALSSGANVLTF. Here the CDR3 DNA reads TGTGCCAGCAGCACGGAGCGGGCCCTATCCTCTGGGGCCAACGTCCTGACTTTC.

This clonotype was observed a few times. This chain joins TRBV10-3 and TRBJ2-7; D perhaps matches TRBD1 (5 bases). CDR3 length: 15 amino acids. CDR1 is ENHRY, CDR2 SYGVKD, per germline. Trimming cost V 2 bases and J 3 bases, with 14 bases left between them. CDR3 loop: CAISEEGRTNYEQYF. As DNA, the CDR3 is TGTGCCATCAGTGAGGAAGGCAGGACAAACTACGAGCAGTACTTC.

In its sample, this clonotype was seen a few times. The chain links TRBV20-1 to TRBJ2-2, with 7 bases lining up with TRBD2. With 4 bases clipped from V and 1 base from J, the junction kept 3 bases outside the gene matches. Looked up from germline, CDR1 is DFQATT and CDR2 is SNEGSKA (reference sequence). The CDR3 has 14 residues. The CDR3 sequence is CSATERENTGELFF. As DNA, the CDR3 is TGCAGTGCTACCGAGCGGGAGAACACCGGGGAGCTGTTTTTT.

Ten or more counts support this clonotype. The chain couples TRBV6-1 to TRBJ1-4; no reliable D call. CDR3 length: 15 residues. The V end lost 7 bases, the J end lost 5 bases, and 17 bases lay between the germline ends. Germline assignment: CDR1 MNHNS and CDR2 SASEGT. The CDR3 region is CASIGAATRNEKLFF. CDR3 coding DNA: TGTGCCAGCATTGGCGCGGCCACCCGAAATGAAAAACTGTTTTTT.

This clonotype was found a few times. The V call is TRBV7-9, the J call TRBJ2-5, with 14 bases identical to TRBD2. The CDR3 consists of 16 residues. Germline loops: CDR1 SEHNR, CDR2 FQNEAQ (reference sequence). After removal of 5 bases from V and 5 bases from J, the junction contained 7 bases not matched to a gene. For the CDR3, the DNA is TGTGCCAGCAGCGATGGACTAGCGGGAGGAAGGGAGACCCAGTACTTC. Translating gives CASSDGLAGGRETQYF.

This clonotype was detected only a few times. The chain has TRBV11-3 and TRBJ2-5; D is undetermined. The CDR3 spans 13 residues. The V gene lost 5 bases and the J gene lost 1 base, with 8 bases spanning the gap. Germline lookup yields CDR1 SGHNT and CDR2 YENEEA. CDR3 nucleotide sequence: TGTGCCAGCAGCGGTCAGTCCCAAGAGACCCAGTACTTC. This encodes CASSGQSQETQYF. The full variable domain, rest sourced from reference TRBV11-3 and TRBJ2-5, is EAGVVQSPRYKIIEKKQPVAFWCNPISGHNTLYWYLQNLGQGPELLIRYENEEAVDDSQLPKDRFSAERLKGVDSTLKIQPAELGDSAVYLCASSGQSQETQYFGPGTRLLVL.

This clonotype was seen repeatedly, ten times or more. The V gene is TRBV28, the J gene TRBJ2-7, with a tentative D call TRBD2 (6 bases). Trimming stripped 3 bases from V and 3 bases from J, with 12 bases between. There are 14 residues in the CDR3. The germline gives CDR1 MDHEN, CDR2 SYDVKM. CDR3 sequence reads: CASSFSGLNYEQYF. The DNA for the CDR3 is TGTGCCAGCAGTTTTTCGGGACTCAACTACGAGCAGTACTTC.

The chain recombines TRBV4-3 with TRBJ2-7; 8 bases are shared with TRBD1. CDR3 size: 16 residues. In germline, CDR1 is LGHNA, CDR2 YSLEER. V trimming: 0 bases; J trimming: 3 bases; junction bases outside the gene matches: 7. The CDR3 coding sequence is TGCGCCAGCAGCCAAGAATGGGCAGGGGGCCTCTACGAGCAGTACTTC. Encoded protein: CASSQEWAGGLYEQYF.

This clonotype was found many times. The germline gene is not matched at one end of the junction; a read error may be the cause. This sequence joins TRBV28 and TRBJ1-1, with D unclear. Germline CDR1 reads MDHEN; CDR2 reads SYDVKM. The CDR3 is made up of 13 amino acids. For the CDR3, the DNA is TGTGCCAGCAGTATGGGTCTGAACGCTGAAGCTTTCTTT. This encodes CASSMGLNAEAFF. The whole variable domain, filled in from reference TRBV28 and TRBJ1-1, reads DVKVTQSSRYLVKRTGEKVFLECVQDMDHENMFWYRQDPGLGLRLIYFSYDVKMKEKGDIPEGYSVSREKKERFSLILESASTNQTSMYLCASSMGLNAEAFFGQGTRLTVV.

This clonotype has more than one count but fewer than ten. This chain uses TRBV18 with TRBJ2-7, with D unresolved. The CDR3 consists of 15 residues. In germline, CDR1 is KGHSH, CDR2 LQKENI. V shed 1 base and J shed 1 base, with 11 bases lying between them. CDR3 region: CASSPRVGRSYEQYF. Here the CDR3 DNA reads TGTGCCAGCTCACCACGGGTAGGACGGTCCTACGAGCAGTACTTC.

Only a few counts were recorded for this clonotype. The chain carries TRBV19 and TRBJ2-7, with a weak D call TRBD2 (5 bases). V lost 9 bases and J 7 bases, leaving 13 bases between the germline ends. Germline V gene sequence: CDR1 LNHDA, CDR2 SQIVND (reference sequence). CDR3 length equals 11 residues. CDR3 in DNA: TGTGCCAGCGGGAATTCGTGGGAGCAGTACTTC. This encodes CASGNSWEQYF.

By sample share, this clonotype is medium-sized (0.01 to 0.1%). V gene TRBV3-1 combines with J gene TRBJ1-2; D may be TRBD1 (5 bases). The CDR3 is 12 residues long. Trimming stripped 0 bases from V and 8 bases from J, with 7 bases between. Germline loops: CDR1 LGHDT, CDR2 YNNKEL (reference sequence). The CDR3: CASSQDGGGYTF. CDR3 coding DNA: TGTGCCAGCAGCCAAGACGGGGGAGGCTACACCTTC.

This clonotype was found many times. The J gene is TRBJ1-4, the V gene TRBV4-1; D is undetermined. Trimming removed 0 bases at V and 8 bases at J, with 10 bases between. This CDR3 contains 14 residues. The germline V gene encodes CDR1 MGHRA and CDR2 YSYEKL. CDR3 sequence (DNA): TGCGCCAGCAGCCAAGACGTGGTGGAGGAAAAACTGTTTTTT. It codes for CASSQDVVEEKLFF.

Only a few counts were recorded for this clonotype. The rearrangement joins TRBV4-1 to TRBJ2-7; the match to TRBD1 covers 11 bases. V shed 0 bases, J shed 7 bases, and the junction held 5 bases outside the gene matches. The CDR3 covers 15 residues. The germline CDR1 and CDR2 sequences are MGHRA and YSYEKL. Here the CDR3 DNA reads TGCGCCAGCAGCCAAGATATGGACAGGGGGCTTGAGCAGTACTTC. Residues: CASSQDMDRGLEQYF.

This clonotype was picked up a small number of times. This chain links TRBV9 with TRBJ2-3; 7 bases fit TRBD1. The V segment lost 0 bases and the J segment 2 bases; nucleotides outside the gene matches: 6. CDR3 length equals 16 residues. Germline CDR1 SGDLS, CDR2 YYNGEE. CDR3 in DNA: TGTGCCAGCAGCGTAGTCCCCGGGACAGCCACAGATACGCAGTATTTT. Residues: CASSVVPGTATDTQYF.

This clonotype was counted at least ten times. The rearrangement uses TRBV7-9 and TRBJ2-5, with TRBD2 as a possible D gene (6 bases). The CDR3 loop spans 16 amino acids. Trimming removed 4 bases at V and 4 bases at J, with 19 bases between. Germline loops: CDR1 SEHNR, CDR2 FQNEAQ (reference sequence). Here the CDR3 DNA reads TGTGCCAGCAGCTCCCCGGGGACTCCCGGGCGAGAGACCCAGTACTTC. Translating it yields CASSSPGTPGRETQYF.

This chain links TRBV6-6 with TRBJ2-3, with D tentatively TRBD2 (6 bases). The CDR3 consists of 16 residues. Germline CDR1 reads MNHNY; CDR2 reads SVGAGI (reference sequence). Trimming shortened V by 6 bases and J by 0 bases, and 16 bases separated the two germline ends. For the CDR3, the DNA is TGTGCCAGCAGCTATGAGGCTAGCGAGAGCACAGATACGCAGTATTTT. It encodes CASSYEASESTDTQYF.

This clonotype showed up many times. CDR3 amino acids: CATSDVRITAGETQYF. The CDR3 DNA follows: TGTGCCACCAGCGACGTCCGCATTACGGCGGGAGAGACCCAGTACTTC. The chain links TRBV24-1 to TRBJ2-5, with a possible D match to TRBD2 (5 bases). The CDR3 is made up of 16 amino acids. Trimming cost V 7 bases and J 4 bases, with 21 bases left between them. Germline V gives CDR1 KGHDR, CDR2 SFDVKD.

The chain employs TRBV18 and TRBJ2-2; maybe TRBD2 (6 bases). V shed 4 bases and J shed 5 bases, with 17 bases lying between them. Looked up from germline, CDR1 is KGHSH and CDR2 is LQKENI. The CDR3 contains 16 residues. The CDR3 DNA sequence: TGTGCCAGCTCACAAACATCGGAGGGTTTTACCGGGGAGCTGTTTTTT. It encodes CASSQTSEGFTGELFF.

This clonotype is medium-sized (0.01 to 0.1%) within its sample. This clone may be a read error of a much larger clone one base away. The chain is built from TRBV20-1 and TRBJ1-5, with a weak D call TRBD1 (6 bases). Trimming removed 1 base at V and 0 bases at J, with 19 bases between. This CDR3 has 18 residues. Germline CDR1 DFQATT, CDR2 SNEGSKA (reference sequence). The CDR3 loop is CSARGGGSGGYSNQPQHF. The CDR3 region has the DNA TGCAGTGCTAGAGGGGGGGGCAGTGGAGGTTATAGCAATCAGCCCCAGCATTTT.